This TCR beta chain stems from a study of radiotherapy plus CTLA-4 blockade in lung cancer. As for the study in general: Objective responses occurred in around 18% of patients; roughly 30% had disease control.

General study findings and limits: Blood-borne expansion of tumor-derived TCR clones followed radiotherapy plus ipilimumab.

Clones were sequenced by immunoSEQ multiplex PCR, and TCRdb holds only the in-frame ones, with some missing. The sample yields fewer than 40,000 clones, 60% to 80% seen once. About this clone: The antigen remains unidentified.

The material was peripheral blood, obtained from a patient treated with radiotherapy plus ipilimumab. The origin of this receptor is a human donor with non-small cell lung cancer whose response to radiotherapy plus ipilimumab could not be evaluated.

As DNA, the CDR3 is TGTGCCAGCTCACCAAAAACAGCCCTCTATGGCTACACCTTC. This sequence encodes CASSPKTALYGYTF. The V gene is TRBV18, the J gene TRBJ1-2, with D uncertain. The CDR3 sequence is 14 residues long. Germline values: CDR1 KGHSH, CDR2 LQKENI. The V end was cut by 2 bases, the J end by 4 bases, with 11 bases between. Full variable domain (remainder filled in from reference TRBV18 and TRBJ1-2): NAGVMQNPRHLVRRRGQEARLRCSPMKGHSHVYWYRQLPEEGLKFMVYLQKENIIDESGMPKERFSAEFPKEGPSILRIQQVVRGDSAAYFCASSPKTALYGYTFGSGTRLTVV.